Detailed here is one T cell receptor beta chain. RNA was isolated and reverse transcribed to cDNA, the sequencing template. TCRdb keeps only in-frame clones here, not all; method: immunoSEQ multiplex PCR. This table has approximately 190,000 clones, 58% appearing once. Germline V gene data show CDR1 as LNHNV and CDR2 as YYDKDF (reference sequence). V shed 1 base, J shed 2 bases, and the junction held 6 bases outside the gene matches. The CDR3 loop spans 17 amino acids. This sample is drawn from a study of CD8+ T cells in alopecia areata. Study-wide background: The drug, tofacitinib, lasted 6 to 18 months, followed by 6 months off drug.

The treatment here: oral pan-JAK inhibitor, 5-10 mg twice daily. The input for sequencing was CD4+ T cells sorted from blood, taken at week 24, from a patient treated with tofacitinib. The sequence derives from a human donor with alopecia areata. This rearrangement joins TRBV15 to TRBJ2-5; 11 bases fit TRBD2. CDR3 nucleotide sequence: TGTGCCACCAGCAGAGGACTAGCGGGACGAGGACAAGAGACCCAGTACTTC. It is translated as CATSRGLAGRGQETQYF. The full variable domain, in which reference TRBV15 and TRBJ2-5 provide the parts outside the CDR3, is DAMVIQNPRYQVTQFGKPVTLSCSQTLNHNVMYWYQQKSSQAPKLLFHYYDKDFNNEADTPDNFQSRRPNTSFCFLDIRSPGLGDTAMYLCATSRGLAGRGQETQYFGPGTRLLVL.